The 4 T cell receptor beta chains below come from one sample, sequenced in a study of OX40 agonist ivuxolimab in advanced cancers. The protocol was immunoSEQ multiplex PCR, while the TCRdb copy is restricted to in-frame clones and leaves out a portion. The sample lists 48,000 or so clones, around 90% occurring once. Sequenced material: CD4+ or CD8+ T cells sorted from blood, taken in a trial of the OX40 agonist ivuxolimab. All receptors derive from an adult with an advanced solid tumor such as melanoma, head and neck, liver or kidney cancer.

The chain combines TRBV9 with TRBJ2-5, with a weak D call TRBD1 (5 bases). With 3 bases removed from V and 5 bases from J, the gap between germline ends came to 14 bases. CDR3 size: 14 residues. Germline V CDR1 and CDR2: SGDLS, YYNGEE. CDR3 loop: CASSDGSNRETQYF. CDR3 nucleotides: TGTGCCAGCAGCGATGGATCAAACAGGGAGACCCAGTACTTC.

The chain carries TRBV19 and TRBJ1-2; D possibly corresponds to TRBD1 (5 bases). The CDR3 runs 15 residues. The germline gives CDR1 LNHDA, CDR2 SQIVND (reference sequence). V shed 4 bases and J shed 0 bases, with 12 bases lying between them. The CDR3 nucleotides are TGTGCCAGTAGTACCTACCGACAGACTAACTATGGCTACACCTTC. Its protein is CASSTYRQTNYGYTF.

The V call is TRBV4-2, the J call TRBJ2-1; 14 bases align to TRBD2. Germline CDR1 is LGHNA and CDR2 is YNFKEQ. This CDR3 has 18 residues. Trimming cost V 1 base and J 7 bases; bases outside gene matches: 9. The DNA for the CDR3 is TGTGCCAGCAGCCAAGCTCCCCCGGGACTAGCGGGAGAGAATGAGCAGTTCTTC. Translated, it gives CASSQAPPGLAGENEQFF.

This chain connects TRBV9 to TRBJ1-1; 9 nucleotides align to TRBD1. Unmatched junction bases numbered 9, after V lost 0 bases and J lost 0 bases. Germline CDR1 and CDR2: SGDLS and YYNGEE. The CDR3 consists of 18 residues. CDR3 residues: CASSVGSSGTGLNTEAFF. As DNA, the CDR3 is TGTGCCAGCAGCGTAGGGTCATCCGGGACAGGGCTGAACACTGAAGCTTTCTTT.